This T cell receptor (beta chain) was identified during a study of tumor and adjacent non-tumor tissue in lung cancer. Study-wide background: The cohort had around twelve adenocarcinoma, a couple of squamous cell and 1 small cell patients. Aged roughly 30 to 76 years, patients included nine to eleven men and 4 or 5 women with stage I to III disease.

A modified ARM-PCR protocol with three rounds of nested PCR amplified TCRbeta. TCRdb analysed the multiplex PCR reads with MiXCR anew, one entry per CDR3 protein. The table lists approximately 71,000 distinct CDR3 sequences, about 60% of them singletons. This clonotype has more than one count but fewer than ten. A much larger clone differs by one base, so this may be a read error. The CDR3 length is 14 residues. The V end lost 1 base, the J end lost 3 bases, and 10 bases lay between the germline ends. Looked up from germline, CDR1 is LGHNA and CDR2 is YNFKEQ. The template was RNA from unsorted bulk tissue. Newly diagnosed lung cancer patients had thoracic surgery in China, August–late 2014, without prior chemotherapy.

The chain has TRBV4-2 and TRBJ2-7; D is ambiguous. Sequencing was carried out using lung tumor tissue. The TCR originated in a man between 45 and 60 years old with non-small cell lung cancer. CDR3: CASSQVSTSYEQYF. CDR3 nucleotide sequence: TGTGCCAGCAGCCAAGTTTCGACAAGCTACGAGCAGTACTTC.